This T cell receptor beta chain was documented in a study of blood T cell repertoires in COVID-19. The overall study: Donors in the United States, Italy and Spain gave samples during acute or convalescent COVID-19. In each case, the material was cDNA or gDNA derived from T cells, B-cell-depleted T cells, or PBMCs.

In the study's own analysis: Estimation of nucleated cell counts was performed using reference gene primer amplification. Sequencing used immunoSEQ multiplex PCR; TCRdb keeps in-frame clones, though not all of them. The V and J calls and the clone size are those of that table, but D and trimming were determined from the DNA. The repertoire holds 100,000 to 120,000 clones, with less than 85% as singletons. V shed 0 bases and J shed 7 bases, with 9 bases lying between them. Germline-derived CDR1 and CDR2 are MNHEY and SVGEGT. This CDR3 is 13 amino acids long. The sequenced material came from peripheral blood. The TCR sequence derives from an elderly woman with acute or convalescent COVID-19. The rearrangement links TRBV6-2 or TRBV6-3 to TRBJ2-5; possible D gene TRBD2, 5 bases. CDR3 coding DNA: TGTGCCAGCAGTTACTCCGGGGTTCTGACCCAGTACTTC. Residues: CASSYSGVLTQYF.